Below are 32 T cell receptor beta chains sequenced from a single sample in a study of vaccination and CD4 T cells after COVID-19. The sample's treatment: approximately nine-day PBMC culture with coronavirus spike peptide pools or control peptides (ViraFEST assay). Sequence data for DNA of cultured CD4+ T cells were generated by the Oncomine TCR Beta short-read assay. Using its own MiXCR run on the PCR reads, TCRdb lists one record per CDR3 protein. The sample consists of over 10,000 distinct CDR3 sequences, approximately 40% of them appearing once. Their recognized antigens are unknown. Sequenced material: CD4+ T cells from blood, cultured in vitro. Receptors were obtained from a human donor who had recovered from COVID-19.

The chain couples TRBV5-4 to TRBJ1-1; 7 bases line up with TRBD1. The CDR3 is made up of 13 amino acids. Germline-derived CDR1 and CDR2 are SGHNT and YYREEE (reference sequence). J was trimmed by 4 bases and V by 5 bases; bases with no gene match: 5. CDR3 nucleotides: TGTGCCAGCAGACAAGACAGGGTCACTGAAGCTTTCTTT. Its translation is CASRQDRVTEAFF.

The chain has TRBV3-1 and TRBJ2-5; 7 bases fit TRBD1. Per germline, CDR1 LGHDT and CDR2 YNNKEL (reference sequence). CDR3 length: 14 amino acids. J lost 4 bases, V lost 2 bases, and 4 bases had no gene match. CDR3 in amino acids: CASSQPQGTETQYF. DNA for the CDR3: TGTGCCAGCAGCCAACCACAGGGGACAGAGACCCAGTACTTC.

The CDR3 sequence is CASSQDRGSPVPPLHF. For the CDR3, the DNA is TGCGCCAGCAGCCAAGATCGGGGGAGTCCAGTGCCACCCCTCCACTTT. V usage is TRBV4-3 and J usage is TRBJ1-6; D might be TRBD1 (5 bases). This CDR3 is 16 amino acids long. Germline assignment: CDR1 LGHNA and CDR2 YSLEER. Trimming pared 0 bases from V and 11 bases from J, leaving 17 bases between.

In this sample, this clonotype turned up a few times. The chain employs TRBV5-1 and TRBJ2-5, with D possibly being TRBD1 (7 bases). Germline V gene lookup returns CDR1 SGHRS and CDR2 YFSETQ. This CDR3 is built from 14 residues. Deletions cut 0 bases from V and 4 bases from J, with 10 bases between. The CDR3 sequence is CASSLGQGGETQYF. DNA for the CDR3: TGCGCCAGCAGCTTGGGGCAGGGGGGAGAGACCCAGTACTTC.

This chain joins TRBV5-1 and TRBJ2-3; no firm D call. The CDR3 is made up of 15 amino acids. Germline CDR1 SGHRS, CDR2 YFSETQ. V was pared by 1 base and J by 4 bases, with 13 bases between. The CDR3 DNA reads TGCGCCAGCAGCTTGAGTGAATACCCCCCAGATACGCAGTATTTT. The encoded protein is CASSLSEYPPDTQYF.

This clonotype has only a few counts. The chain has TRBV6-1 and TRBJ2-5; possible D gene TRBD1, 6 bases. The CDR3 is 13 residues long. The germline V gene has CDR1 MNHNS and CDR2 SASEGT. Trimming left V 5 bases short and J 5 bases short, with 12 bases between. DNA for the CDR3: TGTGCCAGCAGTCCCGGGACAATCGAGACCCAGTACTTC. Amino acids: CASSPGTIETQYF.

This clonotype showed up just once. The chain carries TRBV5-4 and TRBJ2-5; D perhaps matches TRBD2 (6 bases). CDR1 and CDR2 from the germline V gene are SGHNT and YYREEE (reference sequence). The CDR3 is 14 amino acids. Trimming removed 4 bases at V and 2 bases at J, with 12 bases between. The CDR3 protein is CASSVGGVQETQYF. The CDR3 nucleotides are TGTGCCAGCAGCGTCGGCGGGGTACAAGAGACCCAGTACTTC. The whole variable domain, remainder taken from reference TRBV5-4 and TRBJ2-5, is ETGVTQSPTHLIKTRGQQVTLRCSSQSGHNTVSWYQQALGQGPQFIFQYYREEENGRGNFPPRFSGLQFPNYSSELNVNALELDDSALYLCASSVGGVQETQYFGPGTRLLVL.

V gene TRBV27 combines with J gene TRBJ2-3; D is unresolved. There are 13 residues in the CDR3. Germline V gene data show CDR1 as MNHEY and CDR2 as SMNVEV (reference sequence). The ends were cut back, 2 bases at V and 5 bases at J, with 8 bases in the middle. CDR3 sequence reads: CASSLDWGDTQYF. In nucleotides, the CDR3 is TGTGCCAGCAGTTTAGACTGGGGAGATACGCAGTATTTT.

The CDR3, as DNA: TGTGCCAGCAGTGATCGAGCGGGTAATGAAAAACTGTTTTTT. Translation: CASSDRAGNEKLFF. V is TRBV6-1 and J is TRBJ1-4; D uncertain. Deletions cut 3 bases from V and 4 bases from J, with 9 bases between. The CDR3 covers 14 residues. Looked up from germline, CDR1 is MNHNS and CDR2 is SASEGT.

The chain carries TRBV5-4 and TRBJ2-7, with 12 bases fitting TRBD1. V lost 2 bases, J lost 3 bases, and 6 bases stayed unmatched. CDR3 size: 16 residues. CDR1 SGHNT and CDR2 YYREEE come from the germline V gene (reference sequence). The DNA of the CDR3 is TGTGCCAGCAGCTTACCGGGACAGGGGGCGAACTACGAGCAGTACTTC. Translation: CASSLPGQGANYEQYF.

The table lists this clonotype with a few counts. The rearrangement joins TRBV20-1 to TRBJ1-2; no reliable D call. This CDR3 region has 13 residues. The germline CDR1 and CDR2 sequences are DFQATT and SNEGSKA (reference sequence). The germline V and J ends were trimmed by 3 bases and 5 bases, with 13 bases remaining between them. CDR3 DNA: TGCAGTGCTAGGACATCCGATCCTTATGGCTACACCTTC. Translated, it gives CSARTSDPYGYTF.

This chain uses TRBV7-3 with TRBJ2-1; D is unclear. The CDR3 length is 12 residues. Trimming pared 1 base from V and 9 bases from J, leaving 7 bases between. Germline assignment: CDR1 SGHTA and CDR2 FQGTGA. The CDR3 DNA is TGTGCCAGCAGCTTAAGTGAGAGTGAGCAGTTCTTC. Translation gives CASSLSESEQFF.

In regard to this clonotype: The junction differs from germline at one of its ends, possibly a read error. The chain joins TRBV7-6 to TRBJ2-2; TRBD1 agrees at 7 bases. Per the germline V gene, CDR1 is SGHVS and CDR2 is FNYEAQ. The CDR3 loop spans 14 amino acids. CDR3 region: CAGRGQANTGELFF. The CDR3 nucleotides read TGTGCCGGCAGAGGACAGGCGAACACCGGGGAGCTGTTTTTT.

The V and J genes are TRBV5-1 and TRBJ1-2; perhaps TRBD1 as D (5 bases). The V end was cut by 0 bases, the J end by 4 bases, with 10 bases between. Per germline, CDR1 SGHRS and CDR2 YFSETQ. The CDR3 is made up of 14 amino acids. CDR3 sequence reads: CASSLAGDAYGYTF. In DNA, the CDR3 is TGCGCCAGCAGCTTGGCGGGGGACGCCTATGGCTACACCTTC.

The chain carries TRBV24-1 and TRBJ2-1; 12 bases are shared with TRBD2. From germline, CDR1 is KGHDR and CDR2 SFDVKD. This CDR3 comprises 15 residues. J gave up 9 bases and V 1 base, and 3 bases lay outside the gene matches. Written as DNA, the CDR3 is TGTGCCACCAGTGATTTAACTAGCGGGGGGAGTGAGCAGTTCTTC. Its protein is CATSDLTSGGSEQFF.

The rearrangement links TRBV30 to TRBJ1-4; D call uncertain. Per the germline V gene, CDR1 is GTSNPN and CDR2 is SVGIG (reference sequence). CDR3 size: 14 residues. Trimming left V 4 bases short and J 8 bases short, with 17 bases between. The CDR3 sequence: CAWTVRGSREKLFF. As DNA, the CDR3 is TGTGCCTGGACCGTACGGGGATCGCGAGAAAAACTGTTTTTT.

This clonotype was seen only once. The chain links TRBV20-1 to TRBJ2-7; 10 bases agree with TRBD1. Germline V gene sequence: CDR1 DFQATT, CDR2 SNEGSKA (reference sequence). This CDR3 comprises 13 residues. The CDR3 DNA is TGCAGGGCGGGACAGGGGAATTCCCACGAGCAGTACTTC. Its protein product is CRAGQGNSHEQYF.

The chain combines TRBV5-6 with TRBJ2-3; TRBD2 matches 10 bases. J gave up 6 bases and V 3 bases, and 10 bases lay outside the gene matches. From germline, CDR1 is SGHDT and CDR2 YYEEEE. This CDR3 is built from 16 residues. CDR3 protein: CASSWEPTSGSDTQYF. CDR3 nucleotide sequence: TGTGCCAGCAGCTGGGAACCGACTAGCGGGTCCGATACGCAGTATTTT.

This chain connects TRBV7-2 to TRBJ2-2; D uncertain. This CDR3 region has 14 residues. Germline V gene data show CDR1 as SGHTA and CDR2 as FQGNSA. The V end was cut by 3 bases, the J end by 3 bases, with 8 bases between. The CDR3 is CASSFGFDTGELFF. The CDR3 nucleotides read TGTGCCAGCAGCTTCGGGTTTGACACCGGGGAGCTGTTTTTT.

In this sample, this clonotype turned up a few times. The chain has TRBV10-1 and TRBJ1-1, with TRBD1 identical over 7 bases. The V and J ends lost 8 bases and 5 bases, in that order; junction bases with no gene match: 11. The CDR3 consists of 14 residues. Germline CDR1 WNHNN, CDR2 SYGVQD (reference sequence). In DNA, the CDR3 is TGCGCCAGCGCCCCGACAGGGATGGAAACTGAAGCTTTCTTT. As protein: CASAPTGMETEAFF.

This clonotype was detected once. CDR3 sequence (DNA): TGTGCCAGCTCACCGGGACAGGGTGCCTACGAGCAGTACTTC. This encodes CASSPGQGAYEQYF. The chain has TRBV18 and TRBJ2-7, with TRBD1 matching over 9 bases. The CDR3 length is 14 residues. Trimming at V came to 3 bases and at J to 2 bases, leaving 2 bases not matched to a gene. Looked up from germline, CDR1 is KGHSH and CDR2 is LQKENI.

V usage is TRBV27 and J usage is TRBJ1-2; possibly TRBD1 for D (6 bases). This CDR3 region has 14 residues. V was pared by 7 bases and J by 8 bases, with 20 bases between. Germline values: CDR1 MNHEY, CDR2 SMNVEV (reference sequence). The CDR3 protein is CASTPGDQRGGYTF. The DNA of the CDR3 is TGTGCCAGCACCCCTGGGGACCAGAGGGGGGGCTACACCTTC.

Details on this clonotype: This CDR3 fails to terminate in the conserved phenylalanine or tryptophan, so it likely reflects a read error. The genes are TRBV19 and TRBJ1-6; a possible D gene is TRBD1 (6 bases). V lost 4 bases and J lost 0, with 10 bases in between. The CDR3 sequence is 16 residues long. Germline lookup yields CDR1 LNHDA and CDR2 SQIVND (reference sequence). The CDR3 sequence is CASSNTGSSYNSPLHS. The CDR3 DNA sequence: TGTGCCAGTAGTAATACAGGGAGCTCCTATAATTCACCCCTCCACTCT.

The CDR3 sequence: CASTRTSGGTDTQYF. Written as DNA, the CDR3 is TGTGCCAGCACTCGGACTAGCGGGGGGACAGATACGCAGTATTTT. The gene calls are TRBV6-1 and TRBJ2-3; 14 bases align to TRBD2. Trimming took 7 bases from V and 3 from J; bases not matched to a gene: 3. In germline, CDR1 is MNHNS, CDR2 SASEGT. The CDR3 consists of 15 residues.

This clonotype appeared a few times. The chain uses TRBV12-3 or TRBV12-4 and TRBJ1-1; a weak D match, TRBD1 (5 bases). This CDR3 is 13 amino acids long. V lost 5 bases and J lost 6, with 13 bases in between. The CDR3 is CASSHRRAAEAFF. The DNA of the CDR3 is TGTGCCAGCAGTCATCGCAGGGCCGCTGAAGCTTTCTTT.

This chain connects TRBV10-2 to TRBJ1-1; 8 bases are shared with TRBD1. The germline V gene has CDR1 WSHSY and CDR2 SAAADI. CDR3 length: 15 amino acids. J gave up 5 bases and V 6 bases, and 11 bases lay outside the gene matches. The CDR3 sequence is CASRATQGAYTEAFF. The CDR3, as DNA: TGCGCCAGCAGAGCCACGCAGGGGGCTTATACTGAAGCTTTCTTT.

This rearrangement joins TRBV11-2 to TRBJ2-5; maybe TRBD2 (6 bases). Germline CDR1 reads SGHAT; CDR2 reads FQNNGV. The V and J ends lost 5 bases and 7 bases respectively, with 17 bases between them. The CDR3 spans 14 residues. The CDR3 nucleotides read TGTGCCAGCAGCGAACAAGTGAGGGAGGCGACCCAGTACTTC. Its protein is CASSEQVREATQYF.

The chain is built from TRBV5-1 and TRBJ1-1, with D maybe TRBD1 (5 bases). Trimming took off 2 bases at V and 3 bases at J, with 11 bases between the two ends. Germline V CDR1 and CDR2: SGHRS, YFSETQ. The CDR3 consists of 14 residues. CDR3 residues: CASSLGQGYTEAFF. The CDR3 DNA reads TGCGCCAGCAGCTTAGGGCAGGGCTACACTGAAGCTTTCTTT.

The CDR3 DNA reads as TGTGCCAGCAGCCAACCTCCCGGGACGGACGTCTATGGCTACACCTTC. This sequence encodes CASSQPPGTDVYGYTF. The rearrangement links TRBV6-2 or TRBV6-3 to TRBJ1-2; TRBD1 might be the D (5 bases). Trimming cost V 6 bases and J 4 bases, with 21 bases left between them. This CDR3 contains 16 residues. CDR1 and CDR2 from the germline V gene are MNHEY and SVGEGT.

The chain joins TRBV20-1 to TRBJ1-4; D uncertain. The germline V gene encodes CDR1 DFQATT and CDR2 SNEGSKA (reference sequence). The CDR3 contains 13 residues. The ends were cut back, 3 bases at V and 4 bases at J, with 9 bases in the middle. The CDR3 here is CSARSGVNEKLFF. DNA of the CDR3: TGCAGTGCTAGGAGTGGAGTTAATGAAAAACTGTTTTTT.

This clonotype was recorded a few times. This chain connects TRBV28 to TRBJ1-2; D call uncertain. Trimming pared 6 bases from V and 5 bases from J, leaving 16 bases between. The CDR3 extends over 14 amino acids. Germline assignment: CDR1 MDHEN and CDR2 SYDVKM. In nucleotides, the CDR3 is TGTGCCAGCAGAAGACCGGACCGCCGGTATGGCTACACCTTC. This sequence encodes CASRRPDRRYGYTF.

The chain carries TRBV6-2 or TRBV6-3 and TRBJ2-3; the D gene is possibly TRBD1 (6 bases). This CDR3 is 15 amino acids long. Trimming stripped 5 bases from V and 0 bases from J, with 12 bases between. CDR1 and CDR2 (germline): MNHEY, SVGEGT. The CDR3: CASSSRGYSTDTQYF. CDR3 sequence (DNA): TGTGCCAGCAGTAGCAGGGGTTACAGCACAGATACGCAGTATTTT.